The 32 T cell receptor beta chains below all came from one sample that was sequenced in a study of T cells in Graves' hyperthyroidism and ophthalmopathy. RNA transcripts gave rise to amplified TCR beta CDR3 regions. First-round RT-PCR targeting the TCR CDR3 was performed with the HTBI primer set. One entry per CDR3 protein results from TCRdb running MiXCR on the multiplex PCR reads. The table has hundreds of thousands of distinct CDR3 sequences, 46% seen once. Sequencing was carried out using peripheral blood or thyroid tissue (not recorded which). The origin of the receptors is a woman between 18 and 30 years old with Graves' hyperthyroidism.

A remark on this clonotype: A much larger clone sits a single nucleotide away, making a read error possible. This CDR3 reads CASSLALTGGTEAFF. CDR3 in DNA: TGTGCCAGCAGCTTAGCGTTAACAGGGGGCACTGAAGCTTTCTTT. The chain recombines TRBV7-2 with TRBJ1-1; 8 positions agree with TRBD1. This CDR3 contains 15 residues. Germline V gene sequence: CDR1 SGHTA, CDR2 FQGNSA. V lost 0 bases, J lost 4 bases, and 4 bases stayed unmatched.

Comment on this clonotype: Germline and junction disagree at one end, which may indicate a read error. CDR3 DNA sequence: TGCGCCAGCAGCAAGGGACAGTCAGAGACCCAGTACTTC. The encoded protein is CASSKGQSETQYF. The rearrangement joins TRBV7-3 to TRBJ2-5; TRBD1 agrees at 7 bases. Germline lookup yields CDR1 SGHTA and CDR2 FQGTGA. The CDR3 length is 13 residues.

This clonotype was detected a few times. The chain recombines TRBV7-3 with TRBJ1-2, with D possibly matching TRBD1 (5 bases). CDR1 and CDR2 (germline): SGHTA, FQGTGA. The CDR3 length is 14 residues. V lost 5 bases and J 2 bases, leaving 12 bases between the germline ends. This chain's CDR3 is CASSPGSSNYGYTF. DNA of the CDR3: TGTGCCAGCAGCCCAGGGTCCTCAAACTATGGCTACACCTTC.

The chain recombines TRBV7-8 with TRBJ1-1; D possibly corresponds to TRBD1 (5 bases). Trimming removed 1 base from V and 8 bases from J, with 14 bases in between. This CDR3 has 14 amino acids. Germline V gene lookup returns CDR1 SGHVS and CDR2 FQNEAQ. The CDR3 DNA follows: TGTGCCAGCAGCTTAGGCAAGGGACGTGAGGAAGCTTTCTTT. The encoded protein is CASSLGKGREEAFF.

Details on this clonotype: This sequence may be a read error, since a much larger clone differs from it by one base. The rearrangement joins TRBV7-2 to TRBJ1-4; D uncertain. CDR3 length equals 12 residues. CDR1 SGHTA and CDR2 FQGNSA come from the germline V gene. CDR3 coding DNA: TGTGCCAGCAGGGAAAGAAATGAACAACTGTTTTTT. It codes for CASRERNEQLFF.

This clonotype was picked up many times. The CDR3 here is CAISPGLAGETQYF. DNA for the CDR3: TGTGCCATCAGCCCGGGACTAGCGGGAGAGACCCAGTACTTC. The rearrangement joins TRBV10-3 to TRBJ2-5; TRBD2 matches at 12 bases. The J segment lost 4 bases and the V segment lost 6 bases, leaving 3 bases of the junction unmatched. CDR3 length equals 14 residues. Germline CDR1 reads ENHRY; CDR2 reads SYGVKD.

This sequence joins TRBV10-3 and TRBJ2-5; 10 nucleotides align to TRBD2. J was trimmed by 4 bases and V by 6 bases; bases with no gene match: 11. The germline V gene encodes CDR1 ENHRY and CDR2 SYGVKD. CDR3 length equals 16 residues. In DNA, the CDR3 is TGTGCCATCAGCGACAGCGGGAGGGCCCATCGAGAGACCCAGTACTTC. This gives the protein CAISDSGRAHRETQYF.

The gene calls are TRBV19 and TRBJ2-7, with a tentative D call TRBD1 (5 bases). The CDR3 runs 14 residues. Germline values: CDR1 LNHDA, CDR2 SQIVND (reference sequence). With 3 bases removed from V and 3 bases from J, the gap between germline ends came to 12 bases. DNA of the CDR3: TGTGCCAGTAGTATTAGGGGTCTCAGCTACGAGCAGTACTTC. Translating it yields CASSIRGLSYEQYF.

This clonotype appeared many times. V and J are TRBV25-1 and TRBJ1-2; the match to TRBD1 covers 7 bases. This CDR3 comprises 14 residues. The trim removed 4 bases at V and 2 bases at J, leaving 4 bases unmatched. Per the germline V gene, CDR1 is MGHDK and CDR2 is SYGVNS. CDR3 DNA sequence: TGTGCCAGCAGTGCCCAGGGGGTAAACTATGGCTACACCTTC. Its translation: CASSAQGVNYGYTF.

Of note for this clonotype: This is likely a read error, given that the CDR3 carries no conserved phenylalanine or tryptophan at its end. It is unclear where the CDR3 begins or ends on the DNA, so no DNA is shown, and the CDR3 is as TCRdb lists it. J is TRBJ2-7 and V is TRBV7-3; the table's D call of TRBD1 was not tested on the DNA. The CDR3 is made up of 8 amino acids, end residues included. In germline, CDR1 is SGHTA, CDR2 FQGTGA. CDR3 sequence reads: CASSPGVR.

The CDR3 is CASSLRSALGSYEQYF. CDR3 nucleotide sequence: TGTGCCAGCAGCTTAAGGTCCGCCTTGGGGTCCTACGAGCAGTACTTC. This chain uses TRBV7-9 with TRBJ2-7; D unclear. Per the germline V gene, CDR1 is SEHNR and CDR2 is FQNEAQ (reference sequence). V was cut by 2 bases and J by 1 base, with 15 bases left in between. The CDR3 extends over 16 amino acids.

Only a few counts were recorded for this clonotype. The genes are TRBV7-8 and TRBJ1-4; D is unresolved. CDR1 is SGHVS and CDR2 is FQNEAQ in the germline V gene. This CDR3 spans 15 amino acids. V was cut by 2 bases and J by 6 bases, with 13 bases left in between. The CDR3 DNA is TGTGCCAGCAGCTTACCTCGGTTTGAGGATGAAAAACTGTTTTTT. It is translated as CASSLPRFEDEKLFF.

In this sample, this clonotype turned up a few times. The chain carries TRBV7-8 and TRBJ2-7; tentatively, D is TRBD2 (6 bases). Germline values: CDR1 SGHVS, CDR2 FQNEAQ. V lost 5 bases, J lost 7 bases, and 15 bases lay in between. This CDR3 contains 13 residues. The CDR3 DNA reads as TGTGCCAGCAGCGCCCGGGACTTGCGGGAGCAGTACTTC. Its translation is CASSARDLREQYF. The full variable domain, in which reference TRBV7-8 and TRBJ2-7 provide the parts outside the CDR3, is GAGVSQSPRYKVAKRGQDVALRCDPISGHVSLFWYQQALGQGPEFLTYFQNEAQLDKSGLPSDRFFAERPEGSVSTLKIQRTQQEDSAVYLCASSARDLREQYFGPGTRLTVT.

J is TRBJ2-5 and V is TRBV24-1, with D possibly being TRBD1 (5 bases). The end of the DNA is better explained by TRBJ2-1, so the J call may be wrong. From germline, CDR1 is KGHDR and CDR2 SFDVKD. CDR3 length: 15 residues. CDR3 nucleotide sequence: TGTGCCACCAGTGATTTACAGGTAGACTACAATGAGCAGTTCTTC. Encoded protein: CATSDLQVDYNEQFF.

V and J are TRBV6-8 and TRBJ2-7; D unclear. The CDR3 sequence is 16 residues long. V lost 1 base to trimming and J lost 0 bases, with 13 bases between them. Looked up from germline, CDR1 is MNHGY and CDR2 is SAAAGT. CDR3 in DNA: TGTGCCAGCAGTTACTTAGGGCGGAAAAGCTCCTACGAGCAGTACTTC. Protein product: CASSYLGRKSSYEQYF.

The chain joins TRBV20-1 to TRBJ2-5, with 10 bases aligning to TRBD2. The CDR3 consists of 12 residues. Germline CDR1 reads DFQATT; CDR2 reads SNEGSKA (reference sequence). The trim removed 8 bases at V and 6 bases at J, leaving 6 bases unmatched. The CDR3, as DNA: TGCAGTTTAAGGGGACTAGCGAAGACCCAGTACTTC. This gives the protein CSLRGLAKTQYF.

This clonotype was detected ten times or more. This chain's CDR3 is CATSRVDRTNEKLFF. In DNA, the CDR3 is TGTGCCACCAGCAGAGTCGACAGGACGAATGAAAAACTGTTTTTT. The rearrangement joins TRBV15 to TRBJ1-4, with D possibly matching TRBD1 (6 bases). Trimming removed 1 base from V and 5 bases from J, with 11 bases in between. CDR3 length: 15 residues. Germline CDR1 reads LNHNV; CDR2 reads YYDKDF (reference sequence).

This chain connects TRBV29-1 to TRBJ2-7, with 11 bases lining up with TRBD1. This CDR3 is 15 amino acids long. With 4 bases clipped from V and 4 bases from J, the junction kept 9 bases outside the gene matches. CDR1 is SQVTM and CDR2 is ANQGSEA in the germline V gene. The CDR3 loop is CSVVRDRGYFYEQYF. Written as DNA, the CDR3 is TGCAGCGTTGTACGGGACAGGGGGTACTTTTACGAGCAGTACTTC.

CDR3 in amino acids: CASRTGQFSYEQYF. CDR3 coding DNA: TGTGCCAGCAGAACGGGACAGTTCTCCTACGAGCAGTACTTC. V gene TRBV6-2 or TRBV6-3 combines with J gene TRBJ2-7, with TRBD1 identical over 7 bases. J was trimmed by 0 bases and V by 6 bases; bases with no gene match: 5. Germline V CDR1 and CDR2: MNHEY, SVGEGT. The CDR3 is 14 amino acids.

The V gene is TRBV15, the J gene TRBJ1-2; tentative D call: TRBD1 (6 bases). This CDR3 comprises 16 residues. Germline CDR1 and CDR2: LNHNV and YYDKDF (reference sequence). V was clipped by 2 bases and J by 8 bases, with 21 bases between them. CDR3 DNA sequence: TGTGCCACCAGCAGAAAAGGGTGGGGGGCGTCGGAAGGCTACACCTTC. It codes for CATSRKGWGASEGYTF.

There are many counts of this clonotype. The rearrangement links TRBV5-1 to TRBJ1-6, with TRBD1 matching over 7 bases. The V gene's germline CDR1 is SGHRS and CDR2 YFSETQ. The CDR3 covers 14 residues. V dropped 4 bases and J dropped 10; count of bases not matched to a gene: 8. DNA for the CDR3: TGCGCCAGCAGCCGGGACAGTGTGAACTCACCCCTCCACTTT. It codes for CASSRDSVNSPLHF.

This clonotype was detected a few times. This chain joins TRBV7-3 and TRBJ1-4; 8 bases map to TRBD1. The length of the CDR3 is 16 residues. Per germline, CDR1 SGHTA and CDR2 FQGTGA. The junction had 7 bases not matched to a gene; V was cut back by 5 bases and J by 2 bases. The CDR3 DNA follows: TGTGCCAGCAGCCAACCCAACAGGGGGACTAATGAAAAACTGTTTTTT. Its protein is CASSQPNRGTNEKLFF.

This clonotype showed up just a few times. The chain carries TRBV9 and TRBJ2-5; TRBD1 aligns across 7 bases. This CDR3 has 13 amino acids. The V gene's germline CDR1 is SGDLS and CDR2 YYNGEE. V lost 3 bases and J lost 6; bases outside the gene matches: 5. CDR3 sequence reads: CASSDQGEKTQYF. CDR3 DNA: TGTGCCAGCAGCGACCAGGGGGAGAAGACCCAGTACTTC.

The CDR3 protein is CASSLSRGAEAFF. The CDR3 nucleotides read TGTGCCAGCAGTTTATCTAGGGGGGCTGAAGCTTTCTTT. The chain links TRBV27 to TRBJ1-1; a possible D gene is TRBD1 (6 bases). Germline-derived CDR1 and CDR2 are MNHEY and SMNVEV (reference sequence). With 0 bases removed from V and 6 bases from J, the gap between germline ends came to 8 bases. This CDR3 has 13 amino acids.

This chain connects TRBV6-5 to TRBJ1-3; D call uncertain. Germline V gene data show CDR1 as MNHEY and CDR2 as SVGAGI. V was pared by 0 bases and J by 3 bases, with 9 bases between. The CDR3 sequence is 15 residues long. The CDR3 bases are TGTGCCAGCAGTTACTCCCCGACAATTGGAAACACCATATATTTT. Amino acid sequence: CASSYSPTIGNTIYF.

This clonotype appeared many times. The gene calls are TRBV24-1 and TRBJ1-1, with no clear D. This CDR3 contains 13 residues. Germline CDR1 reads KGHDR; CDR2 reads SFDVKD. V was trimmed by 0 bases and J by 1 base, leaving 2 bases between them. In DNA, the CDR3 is TGTGCCACCAGTGATTTGTGGAACACTGAAGCTTTCTTT. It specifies CATSDLWNTEAFF.

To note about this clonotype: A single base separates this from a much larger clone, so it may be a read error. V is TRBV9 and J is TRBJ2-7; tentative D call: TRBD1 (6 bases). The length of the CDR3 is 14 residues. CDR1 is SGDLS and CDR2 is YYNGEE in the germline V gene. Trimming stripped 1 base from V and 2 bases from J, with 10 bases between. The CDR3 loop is CASSVRKGAYEQYF. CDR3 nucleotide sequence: TGTGCCAGCAGCGTACGAAAGGGGGCCTACGAGCAGTACTTC.

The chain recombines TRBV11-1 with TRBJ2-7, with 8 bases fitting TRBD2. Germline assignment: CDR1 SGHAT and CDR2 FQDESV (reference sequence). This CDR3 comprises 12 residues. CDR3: CASSGATYEQYF. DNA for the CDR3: TGTGCTAGTAGCGGGGCAACCTACGAGCAGTACTTC.

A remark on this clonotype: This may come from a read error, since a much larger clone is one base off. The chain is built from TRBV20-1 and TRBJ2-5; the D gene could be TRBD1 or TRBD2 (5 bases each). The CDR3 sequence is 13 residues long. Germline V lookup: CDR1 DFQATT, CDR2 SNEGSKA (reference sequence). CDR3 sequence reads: CSARATGQGTQYF. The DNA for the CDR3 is TGCAGTGCTAGAGCCACGGGGCAAGGGACCCAGTACTTC.

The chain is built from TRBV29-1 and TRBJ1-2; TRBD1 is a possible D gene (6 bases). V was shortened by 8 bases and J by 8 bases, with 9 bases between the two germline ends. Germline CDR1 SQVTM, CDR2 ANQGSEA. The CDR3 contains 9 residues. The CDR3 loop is CSLGGGYTF. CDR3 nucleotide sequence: TGCAGCTTAGGGGGGGGCTACACCTTC.

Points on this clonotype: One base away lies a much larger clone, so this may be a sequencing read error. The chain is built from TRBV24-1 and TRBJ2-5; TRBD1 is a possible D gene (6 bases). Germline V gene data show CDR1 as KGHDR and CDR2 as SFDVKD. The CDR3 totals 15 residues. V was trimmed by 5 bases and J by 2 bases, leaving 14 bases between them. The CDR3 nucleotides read TGTGCCACCAGTGCGGGCAGGGGCCCGCAAGAGACCCAGTACTTC. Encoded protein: CATSAGRGPQETQYF.

The CDR3 bases are TGTGCCATCAAAGACGGGACAGGGGGCGGTTACGAGCAGTACTTC. It specifies CAIKDGTGGGYEQYF. The genes are TRBV10-3 and TRBJ2-7; 12 bases line up with TRBD1. CDR1 is ENHRY, CDR2 SYGVKD, per germline. This CDR3 has 15 residues. The ends lost 7 bases at V and 4 bases at J; junction bases unmatched: 8.